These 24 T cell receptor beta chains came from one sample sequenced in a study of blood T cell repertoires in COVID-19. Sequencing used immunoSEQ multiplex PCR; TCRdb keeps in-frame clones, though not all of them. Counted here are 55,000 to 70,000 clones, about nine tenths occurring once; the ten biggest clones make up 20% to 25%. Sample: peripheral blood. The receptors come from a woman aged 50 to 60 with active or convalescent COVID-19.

CDR3: CASSLTSGLEETQYF. In DNA form, the CDR3 reads TGTGCCAGCAGCTTAACTAGCGGGTTAGAAGAGACCCAGTACTTC. The chain is built from TRBV7-2 and TRBJ2-5; TRBD2 agrees at 9 bases. J gave up 3 bases and V 2 bases, and 4 bases lay outside the gene matches. Germline CDR1 reads SGHTA; CDR2 reads FQGNSA. CDR3 length: 15 amino acids. The entire variable domain, with the rest obtained from reference TRBV7-2 and TRBJ2-5, is as follows: GAGVSQSPSNKVTEKGKDVELRCDPISGHTALYWYRQSLGQGLEFLIYFQGNSAPDKSGLPSDRFSAERTGGSVSTLTIQRTQQEDSAVYLCASSLTSGLEETQYFGPGTRLLVL.

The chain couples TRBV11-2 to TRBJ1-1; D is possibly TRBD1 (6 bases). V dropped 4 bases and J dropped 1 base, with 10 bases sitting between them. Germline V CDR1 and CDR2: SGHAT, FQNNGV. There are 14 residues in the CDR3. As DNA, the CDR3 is TGTGCCAGCAGCTCCACCAGGGGGAACACTGAAGCTTTCTTT. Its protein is CASSSTRGNTEAFF.

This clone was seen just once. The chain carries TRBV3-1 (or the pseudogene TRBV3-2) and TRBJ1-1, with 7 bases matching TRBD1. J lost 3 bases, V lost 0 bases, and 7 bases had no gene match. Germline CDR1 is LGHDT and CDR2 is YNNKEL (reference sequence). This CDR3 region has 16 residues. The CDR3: CASSQDLFDRDTEAFF. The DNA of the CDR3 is TGTGCCAGCAGCCAAGACCTCTTTGACAGGGACACTGAAGCTTTCTTT.

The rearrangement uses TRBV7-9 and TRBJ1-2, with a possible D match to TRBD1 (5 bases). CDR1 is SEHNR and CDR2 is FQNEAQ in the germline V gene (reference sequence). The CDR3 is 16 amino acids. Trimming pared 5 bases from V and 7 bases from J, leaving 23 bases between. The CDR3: CASSPTSTGTSSGYTF. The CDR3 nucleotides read TGTGCCAGCAGCCCCACTTCAACCGGGACTTCAAGTGGCTACACCTTC.

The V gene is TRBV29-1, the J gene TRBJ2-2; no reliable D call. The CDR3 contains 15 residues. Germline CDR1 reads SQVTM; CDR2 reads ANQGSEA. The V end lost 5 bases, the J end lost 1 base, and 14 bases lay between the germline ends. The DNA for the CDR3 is TGCAGCGTTCGGTTGAGTGCAGGGAACACCGGGGAGCTGTTTTTT. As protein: CSVRLSAGNTGELFF.

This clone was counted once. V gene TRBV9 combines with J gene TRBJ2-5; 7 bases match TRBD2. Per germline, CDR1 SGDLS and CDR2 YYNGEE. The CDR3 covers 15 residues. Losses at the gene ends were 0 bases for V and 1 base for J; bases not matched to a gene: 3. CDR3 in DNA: TGTGCCAGCAGCGTAGCGGGGGGACTCCAAGAGACCCAGTACTTC. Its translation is CASSVAGGLQETQYF.

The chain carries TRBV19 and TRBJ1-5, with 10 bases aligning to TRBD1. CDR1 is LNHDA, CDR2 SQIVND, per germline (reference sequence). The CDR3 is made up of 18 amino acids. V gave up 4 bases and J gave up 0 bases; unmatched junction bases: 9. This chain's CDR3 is CASSTIDRGLDSNQPQHF. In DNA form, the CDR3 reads TGTGCCAGTAGTACGATCGACAGGGGGCTCGATAGCAATCAGCCCCAGCATTTT.

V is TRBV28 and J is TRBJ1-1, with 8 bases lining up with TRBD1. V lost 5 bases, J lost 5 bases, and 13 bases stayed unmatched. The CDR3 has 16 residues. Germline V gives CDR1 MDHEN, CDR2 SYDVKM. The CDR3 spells CASSMAGRTGRTEAFF. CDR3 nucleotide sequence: TGTGCCAGCAGTATGGCGGGAAGGACAGGGAGGACTGAAGCTTTCTTT.

CDR3 sequence reads: CASSLRRLAGEQYF. In nucleotides, the CDR3 is TGTGCCAGCAGCTTAAGGAGATTGGCGGGCGAGCAGTACTTC. The chain couples TRBV7-3 to TRBJ2-7, with a tentative D call TRBD2 (5 bases). V lost 1 base, J lost 6 bases, and 13 bases lay in between. Germline V gives CDR1 SGHTA, CDR2 FQGTGA. The length of the CDR3 is 14 residues.

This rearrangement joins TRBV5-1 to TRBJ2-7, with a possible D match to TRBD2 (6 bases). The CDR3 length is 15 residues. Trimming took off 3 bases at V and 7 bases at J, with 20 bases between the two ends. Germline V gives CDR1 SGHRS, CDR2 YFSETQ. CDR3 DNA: TGCGCCAGCAGCTCCCGAGGTCTTGAGGGACTTGAGCAGTACTTC. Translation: CASSSRGLEGLEQYF.

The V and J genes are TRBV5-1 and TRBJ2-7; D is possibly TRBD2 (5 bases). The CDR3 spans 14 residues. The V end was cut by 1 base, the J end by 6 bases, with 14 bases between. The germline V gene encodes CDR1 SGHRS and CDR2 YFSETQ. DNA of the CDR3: TGCGCCAGCAGCTTGCCAGGCGGGTTAGTCGAGCAGTACTTC. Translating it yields CASSLPGGLVEQYF.

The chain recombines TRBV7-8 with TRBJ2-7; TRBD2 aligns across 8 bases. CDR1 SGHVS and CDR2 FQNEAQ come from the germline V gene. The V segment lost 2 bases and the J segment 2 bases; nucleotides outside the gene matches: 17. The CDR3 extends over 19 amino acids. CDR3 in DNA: TGTGCCAGCAGCTTAAATTTCGCCAGCGGGAGTGGTAGCGCCTACGAGCAGTACTTC. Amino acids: CASSLNFASGSGSAYEQYF.

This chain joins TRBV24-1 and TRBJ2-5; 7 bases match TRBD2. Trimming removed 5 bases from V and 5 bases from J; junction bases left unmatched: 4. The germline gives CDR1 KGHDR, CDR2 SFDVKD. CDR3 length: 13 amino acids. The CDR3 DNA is TGTGCCACCAGTGGCGGGAGCGCTGAGACCCAGTACTTC. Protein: CATSGGSAETQYF.

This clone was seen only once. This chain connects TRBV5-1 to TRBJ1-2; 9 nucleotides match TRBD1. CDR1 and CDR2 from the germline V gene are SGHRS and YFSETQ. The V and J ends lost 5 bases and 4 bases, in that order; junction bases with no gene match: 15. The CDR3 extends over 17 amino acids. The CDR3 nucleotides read TGCGCCAGCAGTGGGGAGACAGGGGGGTTTAGGAGCTATGGCTACACCTTC. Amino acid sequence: CASSGETGGFRSYGYTF.

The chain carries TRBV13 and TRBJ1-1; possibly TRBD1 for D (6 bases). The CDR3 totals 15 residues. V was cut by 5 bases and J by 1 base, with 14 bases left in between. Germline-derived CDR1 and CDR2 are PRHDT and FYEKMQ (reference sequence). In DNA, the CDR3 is TGTGCCAGCAGCCCCCCTGACAGGCGGAACACTGAAGCTTTCTTT. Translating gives CASSPPDRRNTEAFF.

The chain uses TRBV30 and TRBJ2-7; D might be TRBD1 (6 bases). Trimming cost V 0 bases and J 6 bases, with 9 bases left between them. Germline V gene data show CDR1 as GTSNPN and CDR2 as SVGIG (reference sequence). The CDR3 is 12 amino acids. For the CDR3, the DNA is TGTGCCTGGAGTGTAGTCAGGGGCGAGCAGTACTTC. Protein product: CAWSVVRGEQYF.

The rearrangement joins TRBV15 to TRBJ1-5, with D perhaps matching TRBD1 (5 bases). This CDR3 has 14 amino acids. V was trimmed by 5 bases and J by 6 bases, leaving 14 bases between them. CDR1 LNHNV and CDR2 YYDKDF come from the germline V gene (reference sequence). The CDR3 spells CATSGPGHGQPQHF. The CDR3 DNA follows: TGTGCCACCAGCGGACCAGGGCACGGTCAGCCCCAGCATTTT. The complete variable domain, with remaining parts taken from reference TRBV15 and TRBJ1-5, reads DAMVIQNPRYQVTQFGKPVTLSCSQTLNHNVMYWYQQKSSQAPKLLFHYYDKDFNNEADTPDNFQSRRPNTSFCFLDIRSPGLGDTAMYLCATSGPGHGQPQHFGDGTRLSIL.

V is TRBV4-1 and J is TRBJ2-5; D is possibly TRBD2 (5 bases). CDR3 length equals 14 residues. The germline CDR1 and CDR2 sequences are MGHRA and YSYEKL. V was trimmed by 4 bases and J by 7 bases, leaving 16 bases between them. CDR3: CASSPRDPWGTQYF. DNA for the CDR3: TGCGCCAGCAGCCCCCGGGATCCTTGGGGGACCCAGTACTTC.

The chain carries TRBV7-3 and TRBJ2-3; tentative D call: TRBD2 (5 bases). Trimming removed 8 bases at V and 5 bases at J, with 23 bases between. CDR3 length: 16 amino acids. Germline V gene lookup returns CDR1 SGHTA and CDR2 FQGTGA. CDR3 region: CASPLEGGSARDTQYF. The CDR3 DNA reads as TGTGCCAGCCCCCTCGAAGGTGGGAGCGCACGAGATACGCAGTATTTT.

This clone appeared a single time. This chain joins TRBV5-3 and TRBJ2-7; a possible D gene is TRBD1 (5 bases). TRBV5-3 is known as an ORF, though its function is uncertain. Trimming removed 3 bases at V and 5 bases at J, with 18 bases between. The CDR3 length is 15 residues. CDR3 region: CARSSRAGNFHEQYF. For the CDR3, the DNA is TGTGCCAGAAGCTCCCGGGCAGGGAACTTCCACGAGCAGTACTTC.

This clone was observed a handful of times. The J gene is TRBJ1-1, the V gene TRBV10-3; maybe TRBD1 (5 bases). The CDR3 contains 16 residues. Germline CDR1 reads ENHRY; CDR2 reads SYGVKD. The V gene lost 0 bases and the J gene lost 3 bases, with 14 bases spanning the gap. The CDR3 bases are TGTGCCATCAGTGAGTCGGCGGGGGGTTATTACACTGAAGCTTTCTTT. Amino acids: CAISESAGGYYTEAFF.

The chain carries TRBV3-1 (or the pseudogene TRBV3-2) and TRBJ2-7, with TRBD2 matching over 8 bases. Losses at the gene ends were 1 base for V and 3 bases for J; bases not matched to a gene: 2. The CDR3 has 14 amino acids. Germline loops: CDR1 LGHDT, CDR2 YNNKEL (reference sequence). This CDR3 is CASSQVSGSYEQYF. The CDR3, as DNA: TGTGCCAGCAGCCAAGTGAGCGGGAGCTACGAGCAGTACTTC.

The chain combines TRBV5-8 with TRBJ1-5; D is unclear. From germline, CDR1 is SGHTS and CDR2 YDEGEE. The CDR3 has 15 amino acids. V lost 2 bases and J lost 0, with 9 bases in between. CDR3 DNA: TGTGCCAGCAGCTTCGGGATCCTTAGCAATCAGCCCCAGCATTTT. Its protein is CASSFGILSNQPQHF.

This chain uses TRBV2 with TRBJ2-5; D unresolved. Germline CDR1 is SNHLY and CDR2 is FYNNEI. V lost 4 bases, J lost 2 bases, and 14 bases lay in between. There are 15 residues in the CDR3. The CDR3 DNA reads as TGTGCCAGCAGTGGCCTTGCGGCTCCTCAAGAGACCCAGTACTTC. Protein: CASSGLAAPQETQYF.